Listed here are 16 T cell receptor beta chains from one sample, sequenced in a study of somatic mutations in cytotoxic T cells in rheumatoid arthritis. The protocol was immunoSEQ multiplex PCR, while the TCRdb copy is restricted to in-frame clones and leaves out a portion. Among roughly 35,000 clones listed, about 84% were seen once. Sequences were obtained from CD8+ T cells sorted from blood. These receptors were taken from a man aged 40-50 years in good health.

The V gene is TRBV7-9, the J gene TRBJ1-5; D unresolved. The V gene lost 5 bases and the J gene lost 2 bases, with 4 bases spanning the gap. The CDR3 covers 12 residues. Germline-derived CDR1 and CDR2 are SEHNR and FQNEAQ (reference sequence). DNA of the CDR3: TGTGCCAGCAGCACAGGCAATCAGCCCCAGCATTTT. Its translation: CASSTGNQPQHF.

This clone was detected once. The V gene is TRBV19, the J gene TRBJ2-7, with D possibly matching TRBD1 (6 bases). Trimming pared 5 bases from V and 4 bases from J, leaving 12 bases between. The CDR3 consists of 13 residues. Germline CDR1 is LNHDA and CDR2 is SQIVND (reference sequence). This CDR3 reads CASSADRWYEQYF. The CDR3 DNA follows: TGTGCCAGTAGTGCCGACAGGTGGTACGAGCAGTACTTC.

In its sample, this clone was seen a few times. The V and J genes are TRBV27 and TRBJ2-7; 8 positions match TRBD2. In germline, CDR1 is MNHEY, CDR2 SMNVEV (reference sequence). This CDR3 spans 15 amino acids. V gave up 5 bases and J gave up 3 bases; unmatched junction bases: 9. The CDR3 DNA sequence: TGTGCCAGCAGTCGACTTCTAGCGGGCATCTACGAGCAGTACTTC. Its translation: CASSRLLAGIYEQYF.

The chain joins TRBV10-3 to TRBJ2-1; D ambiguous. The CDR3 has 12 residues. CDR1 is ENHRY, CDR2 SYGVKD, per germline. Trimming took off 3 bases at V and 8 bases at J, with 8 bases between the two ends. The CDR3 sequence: CAISESGYEQFF. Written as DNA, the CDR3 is TGTGCCATCAGTGAAAGTGGTTATGAGCAGTTCTTC.

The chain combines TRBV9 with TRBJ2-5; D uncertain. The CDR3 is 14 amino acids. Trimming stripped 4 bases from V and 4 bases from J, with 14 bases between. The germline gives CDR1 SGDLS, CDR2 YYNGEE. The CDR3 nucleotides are TGTGCCAGCAGCCCCCCGGACGGGTCAGAGACCCAGTACTTC. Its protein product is CASSPPDGSETQYF.

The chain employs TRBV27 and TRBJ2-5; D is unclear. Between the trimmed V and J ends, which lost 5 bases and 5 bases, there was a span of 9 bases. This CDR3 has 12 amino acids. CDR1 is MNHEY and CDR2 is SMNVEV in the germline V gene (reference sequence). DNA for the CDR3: TGTGCCAGCAGTGTACTTGGGGAGACCCAGTACTTC. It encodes CASSVLGETQYF.

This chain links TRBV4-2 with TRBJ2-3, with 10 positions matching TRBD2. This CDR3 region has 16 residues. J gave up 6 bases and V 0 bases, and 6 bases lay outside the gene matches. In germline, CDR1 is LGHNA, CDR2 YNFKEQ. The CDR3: CASSQDLGLATDTQYF. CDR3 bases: TGTGCCAGCAGCCAAGATTTGGGACTAGCGACCGATACGCAGTATTTT.

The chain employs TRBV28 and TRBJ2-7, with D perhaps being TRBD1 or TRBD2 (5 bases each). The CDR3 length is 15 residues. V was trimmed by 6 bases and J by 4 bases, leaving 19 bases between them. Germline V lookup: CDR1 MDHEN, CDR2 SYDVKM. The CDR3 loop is CASSPAAGLGYEQYF. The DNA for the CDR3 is TGTGCCAGCAGCCCAGCGGCAGGGTTGGGGTACGAGCAGTACTTC.

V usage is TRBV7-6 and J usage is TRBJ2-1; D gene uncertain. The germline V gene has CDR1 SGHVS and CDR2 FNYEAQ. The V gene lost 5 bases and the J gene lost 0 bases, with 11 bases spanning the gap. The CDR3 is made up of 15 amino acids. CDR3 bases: TGTGCCAGCAGCGATCGCAGAAGCTCCTACAATGAGCAGTTCTTC. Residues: CASSDRRSSYNEQFF.

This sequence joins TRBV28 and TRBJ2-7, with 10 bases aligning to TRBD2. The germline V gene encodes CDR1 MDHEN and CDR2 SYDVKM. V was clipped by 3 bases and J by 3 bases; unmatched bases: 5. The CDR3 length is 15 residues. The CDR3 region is CASSFVAGGGYEQYF. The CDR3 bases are TGTGCCAGCAGTTTCGTAGCGGGAGGAGGCTACGAGCAGTACTTC.

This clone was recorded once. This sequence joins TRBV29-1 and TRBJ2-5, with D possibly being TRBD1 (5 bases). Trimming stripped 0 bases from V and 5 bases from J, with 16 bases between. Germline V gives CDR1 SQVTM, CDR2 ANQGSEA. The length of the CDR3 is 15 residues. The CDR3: CSVEESLGVRETQYF. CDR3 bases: TGCAGCGTTGAAGAGAGTTTAGGGGTTAGGGAGACCCAGTACTTC.

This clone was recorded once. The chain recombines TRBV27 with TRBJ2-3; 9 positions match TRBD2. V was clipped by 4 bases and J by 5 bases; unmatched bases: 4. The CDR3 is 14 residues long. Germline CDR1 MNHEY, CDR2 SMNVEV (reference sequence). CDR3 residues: CASSSGLARDTQYF. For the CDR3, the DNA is TGTGCCAGCAGTTCAGGACTAGCGAGAGATACGCAGTATTTT.

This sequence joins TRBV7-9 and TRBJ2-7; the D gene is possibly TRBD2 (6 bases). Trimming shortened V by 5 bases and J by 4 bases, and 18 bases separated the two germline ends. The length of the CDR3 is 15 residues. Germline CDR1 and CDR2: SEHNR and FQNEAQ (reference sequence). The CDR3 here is CASSQEEGVGYEQYF. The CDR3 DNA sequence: TGTGCCAGCAGCCAGGAGGAGGGAGTAGGATACGAGCAGTACTTC.

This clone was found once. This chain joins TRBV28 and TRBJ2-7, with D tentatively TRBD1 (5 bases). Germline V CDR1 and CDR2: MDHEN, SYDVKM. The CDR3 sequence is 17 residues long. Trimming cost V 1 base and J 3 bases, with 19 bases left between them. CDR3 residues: CASSLSTPTGVGYEQYF. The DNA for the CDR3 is TGTGCCAGCAGTTTATCTACACCCACAGGTGTAGGCTACGAGCAGTACTTC.

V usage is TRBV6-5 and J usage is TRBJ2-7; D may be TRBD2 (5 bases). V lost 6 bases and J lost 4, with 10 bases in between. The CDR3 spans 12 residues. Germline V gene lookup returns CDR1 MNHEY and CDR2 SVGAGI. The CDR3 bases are TGTGCCAGCAGCCCTCGGGGTTACGAGCAGTACTTC. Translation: CASSPRGYEQYF.

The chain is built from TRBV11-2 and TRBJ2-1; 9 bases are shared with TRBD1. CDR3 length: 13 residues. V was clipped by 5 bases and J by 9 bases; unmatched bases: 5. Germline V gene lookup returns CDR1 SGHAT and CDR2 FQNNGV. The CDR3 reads CASSPTGGSEQFF. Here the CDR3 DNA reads TGTGCCAGCAGCCCAACAGGGGGCAGTGAGCAGTTCTTC.